This T cell receptor beta chain originates from a study of blood T cell repertoires in COVID-19. The table came from immunoSEQ multiplex PCR; TCRdb's copy has only in-frame clones and leaves some out. Of about 410,000 clones listed, roughly 89% were seen once; the top ten hold 1.4%. Germline V gene lookup returns CDR1 MNHNS and CDR2 SASEGT. The J segment lost 10 bases and the V segment lost 2 bases, leaving 26 bases of the junction unmatched. The CDR3 is 21 amino acids. The specimen sequenced was peripheral blood. The chain has TRBV6-1 and TRBJ2-4; 10 positions match TRBD1. This clonotype was obtained from a woman aged 25 to 39 with active or convalescent COVID-19. Here the CDR3 reads CASSERGWGARDRGGSGIQYF. CDR3 nucleotide sequence: TGTGCCAGCAGTGAACGGGGTTGGGGAGCTAGGGACAGGGGAGGGAGTGGAATTCAGTACTTC.